The entry below gives a single T cell receptor (beta chain) sequence along with its context. Some clones are missing from TCRdb's copy, which holds only in-frame ones; the method was immunoSEQ multiplex PCR. This table has some 68,000 clones, 88% appearing once. The data derive from a study of blood T cell repertoires in COVID-19. About the research overall: Whether acute or convalescent, the COVID-19 samples came from the United States, Italy and Spain. PBMCs, B-cell-depleted T cells, or T cells provided the cDNA or gDNA that made up the material.

This CDR3 is 14 amino acids long. With 6 bases removed from V and 4 bases from J, the gap between germline ends came to 13 bases. Germline V gives CDR1 SEHNR, CDR2 FQNEAQ (reference sequence). The source of this sequence is a human donor in a cohort sampled during active COVID-19. Input material: peripheral blood. The chain combines TRBV7-9 with TRBJ1-5; D not resolved. Written as DNA, the CDR3 is TGTGCCAGCAGTCGGGAAAGTGCTAATCAGCCCCAGCATTTT. Encoded protein: CASSRESANQPQHF.